One sample yielded the 27 T cell receptor beta chains listed below, sequenced in a study of cytomegalovirus exposure and HLA in healthy donors. Using immunoSEQ multiplex PCR, the repertoire was profiled, and TCRdb retains in-frame clones only, with some absent. The sample shows over 150,000 clones, 91% of them seen only once. Sequencing was done on a sample of PBMCs. Source of these receptors: a woman aged 18-29 years in good health and CMV-seropositive.

This clone was seen a few times. V usage is TRBV7-6 and J usage is TRBJ1-3; 9 nucleotides match TRBD1. Germline V gene lookup returns CDR1 SGHVS and CDR2 FNYEAQ. The length of the CDR3 is 14 residues. V shed 5 bases and J 6 bases; nucleotides not matched to a gene: 5. The CDR3 bases are TGTGCCAGCAGCCCCGGGACAGGGACAAACACCATATATTTT. It encodes CASSPGTGTNTIYF.

In its sample, this clone was seen many times. This chain joins TRBV7-9 and TRBJ1-5, with 8 bases that match TRBD1. The CDR3 is 16 residues long. Germline V gene sequence: CDR1 SEHNR, CDR2 FQNEAQ (reference sequence). Trimming cost V 3 bases and J 2 bases; bases outside gene matches: 6. The CDR3 protein is CASSFQGALGNQPQHF. The CDR3 nucleotides read TGTGCCAGCAGCTTCCAGGGGGCATTAGGCAATCAGCCCCAGCATTTT.

J is TRBJ2-7 and V is TRBV15, with TRBD2 as a possible D gene (5 bases). This CDR3 has 21 residues. Germline V gene data show CDR1 as LNHNV and CDR2 as YYDKDF (reference sequence). Between the trimmed V and J ends, which lost 7 bases and 0 bases, there was a span of 34 bases. The CDR3 is CATITSGPRLRDSFLSYEQYF. CDR3 bases: TGTGCCACCATTACCTCCGGGCCTAGACTTCGGGATTCATTTCTCTCCTACGAGCAGTACTTC.

The chain carries TRBV4-1 and TRBJ1-1; tentatively, D is TRBD1 (6 bases). Trimming cost V 2 bases and J 4 bases, with 14 bases left between them. Germline values: CDR1 MGHRA, CDR2 YSYEKL. This CDR3 has 15 residues. CDR3 region: CASSQMDSKLTEAFF. CDR3 DNA sequence: TGCGCCAGCAGCCAAATGGACAGCAAGCTCACTGAAGCTTTCTTT.

This rearrangement joins TRBV7-9 to TRBJ1-4; weak D call: TRBD1 (6 bases). The CDR3 extends over 15 amino acids. Deletions cut 5 bases from V and 8 bases from J, with 18 bases between. Germline assignment: CDR1 SEHNR and CDR2 FQNEAQ (reference sequence). The CDR3 spells CASSPARQGNEKLFF. The CDR3 coding sequence is TGTGCCAGCAGCCCAGCTAGGCAGGGGAACGAAAAACTGTTTTTT.

J is TRBJ1-2 and V is TRBV7-9; D might be TRBD1 (6 bases). The germline V gene encodes CDR1 SEHNR and CDR2 FQNEAQ (reference sequence). V shed 9 bases and J shed 0 bases, with 11 bases lying between them. The CDR3 is 13 residues long. This CDR3 is CASTGSSNYGYTF. The CDR3 DNA reads as TGTGCCAGTACAGGGTCCTCTAACTATGGCTACACCTTC.

The J gene is TRBJ2-3, the V gene TRBV5-1; no clear D. The V and J ends lost 1 base and 1 base respectively, with 7 bases between them. From germline, CDR1 is SGHRS and CDR2 YFSETQ. This CDR3 is 14 amino acids long. The chain's CDR3 is CASSLTVGTDTQYF. CDR3 DNA sequence: TGCGCCAGCAGCTTGACAGTGGGCACAGATACGCAGTATTTT. The full variable domain, in which reference TRBV5-1 and TRBJ2-3 provide the parts outside the CDR3, is KAGVTQTPRYLIKTRGQQVTLSCSPISGHRSVSWYQQTPGQGLQFLFEYFSETQRNKGNFPGRFSGRQFSNSRSEMNVSTLELGDSALYLCASSLTVGTDTQYFGPGTRLTVL.

The gene calls are TRBV29-1 and TRBJ2-5; maybe TRBD2 (5 bases). Trimming shortened V by 3 bases and J by 5 bases, and 10 bases separated the two germline ends. The CDR3 length is 12 residues. CDR1 SQVTM and CDR2 ANQGSEA come from the germline V gene. The CDR3 nucleotides are TGCAGCGTTGACCCCGGGATTGAGACCCAGTACTTC. Amino acid sequence: CSVDPGIETQYF.

The chain employs TRBV28 and TRBJ2-7; 7 positions match TRBD1. The CDR3 contains 14 residues. The V gene's germline CDR1 is MDHEN and CDR2 SYDVKM. V gave up 4 bases and J gave up 3 bases; unmatched junction bases: 6. DNA of the CDR3: TGTGCCAGCAGTTCACCGGGACAGAACTACGAGCAGTACTTC. Its translation is CASSSPGQNYEQYF.

Here the CDR3 DNA reads TGTGCCAGCAGTTTATGGAGTGAGCAGTTCTTC. Residues: CASSLWSEQFF. The chain recombines TRBV28 with TRBJ2-1; D gene unclear. CDR3 length equals 11 residues. Germline V gives CDR1 MDHEN, CDR2 SYDVKM. Trimming shortened V by 0 bases and J by 9 bases, and 3 bases separated the two germline ends.

This chain uses TRBV28 with TRBJ1-3; D perhaps matches TRBD1 (6 bases). The V and J ends lost 7 bases and 0 bases respectively, with 22 bases between them. Looked up from germline, CDR1 is MDHEN and CDR2 is SYDVKM. This CDR3 region has 18 residues. The CDR3, as DNA: TGTGCCAGCAACCAGCGGGGGCTAAAGAGGGGCTCTGGAAACACCATATATTTT. It codes for CASNQRGLKRGSGNTIYF.

Here the CDR3 DNA reads TGTGCCTGGAGCTTAGGAAACACCATATATTTT. As protein: CAWSLGNTIYF. This sequence joins TRBV30 and TRBJ1-3; D gene unclear. The germline gives CDR1 GTSNPN, CDR2 SVGIG (reference sequence). V was pared by 3 bases and J by 4 bases, with 4 bases between. This CDR3 comprises 11 residues.

This clone was seen a single time. The chain has TRBV13 and TRBJ2-1; 9 bases align to TRBD1. J gave up 6 bases and V 4 bases, and 7 bases lay outside the gene matches. Germline lookup yields CDR1 PRHDT and CDR2 FYEKMQ (reference sequence). The CDR3 contains 15 residues. CDR3 in DNA: TGTGCCAGCAGCTCCGGGACAGGGTGGAGCAATGAGCAGTTCTTC. Translation: CASSSGTGWSNEQFF.

The CDR3 loop is CASSIGRIYSPLHF. In nucleotides, the CDR3 is TGTGCCAGTAGTATCGGCAGGATTTATTCACCCCTCCACTTT. This chain uses TRBV19 with TRBJ1-6; the D is unclear. Trimming took off 3 bases at V and 8 bases at J, with 11 bases between the two ends. The germline V gene has CDR1 LNHDA and CDR2 SQIVND (reference sequence). The CDR3 has 14 amino acids. Together with reference TRBV19 and TRBJ1-6, the CDR3 gives the full variable domain: DGGITQSPKYLFRKEGQNVTLSCEQNLNHDAMYWYRQDPGQGLRLIYYSQIVNDFQKGDIAEGYSVSREKKESFPLTVTSAQKNPTAFYLCASSIGRIYSPLHFGNGTRLTVT.

The chain combines TRBV7-8 with TRBJ2-2; tentatively, D is TRBD1 (6 bases). Per the germline V gene, CDR1 is SGHVS and CDR2 is FQNEAQ. CDR3 length: 18 residues. V was shortened by 1 base and J by 6 bases, with 21 bases between the two germline ends. CDR3 sequence (DNA): TGTGCCAGCAGCTTAGTGGGCCCTCTAACAGGGTATCCCGGGGAGCTGTTTTTT. The encoded protein is CASSLVGPLTGYPGELFF.

The J gene is TRBJ2-6, the V gene TRBV7-2, with D unresolved. Trimming pared 1 base from V and 0 bases from J, leaving 4 bases between. CDR3 size: 15 residues. The germline CDR1 and CDR2 sequences are SGHTA and FQGNSA. CDR3 in amino acids: CASSLGVSGANVLTF. Written as DNA, the CDR3 is TGTGCCAGCAGCTTAGGAGTCTCTGGGGCCAACGTCCTGACTTTC.

The chain employs TRBV28 and TRBJ2-2; 8 bases are shared with TRBD2. This CDR3 region has 15 residues. Germline CDR1 reads MDHEN; CDR2 reads SYDVKM. V dropped 1 base and J dropped 4; count of bases not matched to a gene: 2. The CDR3 sequence is CASSLFAGGTGELFF. The CDR3 bases are TGTGCCAGCAGTTTATTTGCGGGAGGCACCGGGGAGCTGTTTTTT.

J is TRBJ2-2 and V is TRBV6-6, with 8 bases aligning to TRBD1. Germline V gene sequence: CDR1 MNHNY, CDR2 SVGAGI (reference sequence). V was pared by 10 bases and J by 6 bases, with 16 bases of the junction left unmatched. CDR3 length: 16 amino acids. CDR3 loop: CAIGWTGTLFAGELFF. The CDR3 coding sequence is TGTGCCATTGGCTGGACAGGGACACTCTTTGCCGGGGAGCTGTTTTTT.

V is TRBV9 and J is TRBJ2-1, with 12 bases that match TRBD2. The CDR3 extends over 18 amino acids. Germline CDR1 SGDLS, CDR2 YYNGEE. V was pared by 3 bases and J by 2 bases, with 9 bases of the junction left unmatched. The CDR3 nucleotides read TGTGCCAGCAGCGAGGGCCCCTCTAGCGGGAGGGCCTACAATGAGCAGTTCTTC. As protein: CASSEGPSSGRAYNEQFF.

The V gene is TRBV5-1, the J gene TRBJ1-2; 7 bases fit TRBD1. The CDR3 loop spans 17 amino acids. Germline CDR1 SGHRS, CDR2 YFSETQ. With V trimmed by 3 bases and J by 0 bases, 11 bases remained unmatched. CDR3: CASSSFGQAGANYGYTF. The CDR3 region has the DNA TGCGCCAGCAGCTCGTTCGGACAGGCAGGAGCTAACTATGGCTACACCTTC.

The CDR3 loop is CASSQSTGSQPQHF. In nucleotides, the CDR3 is TGCGCCAGCAGCCAGAGCACAGGGAGCCAGCCCCAGCATTTT. The chain recombines TRBV4-1 with TRBJ1-5, with D possibly TRBD1 on 6 matching bases. This CDR3 is built from 14 residues. V was pared by 3 bases and J by 7 bases, with 13 bases between. Germline-derived CDR1 and CDR2 are MGHRA and YSYEKL.

V is TRBV9 and J is TRBJ2-5; the match to TRBD1 covers 8 bases. The CDR3 totals 15 residues. V was clipped by 6 bases and J by 5 bases; unmatched bases: 12. Germline assignment: CDR1 SGDLS and CDR2 YYNGEE. CDR3 DNA: TGTGCCAGCACGTCCGGGACAGGTGGGCTGGAGACCCAGTACTTC. Its translation: CASTSGTGGLETQYF.

CDR3 loop: CASSTSGGADTQYF. The CDR3 coding sequence is TGTGCCAGTAGTACTAGCGGGGGGGCTGATACGCAGTATTTT. The chain carries TRBV19 and TRBJ2-3; TRBD2 agrees at 12 bases. Per germline, CDR1 LNHDA and CDR2 SQIVND (reference sequence). The CDR3 is 14 amino acids. The ends lost 4 bases at V and 6 bases at J; junction bases unmatched: 2. Based on the CDR3 plus reference TRBV19 and TRBJ2-3, the full variable domain is DGGITQSPKYLFRKEGQNVTLSCEQNLNHDAMYWYRQDPGQGLRLIYYSQIVNDFQKGDIAEGYSVSREKKESFPLTVTSAQKNPTAFYLCASSTSGGADTQYFGPGTRLTVL.

This clone appeared a few times. J is TRBJ2-1 and V is TRBV5-1; maybe TRBD2 (5 bases). The CDR3 is 13 amino acids. Between the trimmed V and J ends, which lost 5 bases and 2 bases, there was a span of 8 bases. Looked up from germline, CDR1 is SGHRS and CDR2 is YFSETQ. CDR3 coding DNA: TGCGCCAGCAGGGAGGAGGCCTACAATGAGCAGTTCTTC. It specifies CASREEAYNEQFF.

The J gene is TRBJ1-1, the V gene TRBV5-1, with D perhaps TRBD1 (6 bases). Germline values: CDR1 SGHRS, CDR2 YFSETQ. V was clipped by 4 bases and J by 3 bases, with 13 bases between them. This CDR3 has 14 residues. The CDR3 nucleotides read TGCGCCAGCAGCCCCGACAGGCCCGACACTGAAGCTTTCTTT. Its translation: CASSPDRPDTEAFF.

The CDR3 sequence is CASRYYGTGVGEQYF. The CDR3 DNA reads TGCGCCAGCAGATACTACGGGACAGGGGTCGGCGAGCAGTACTTC. The chain recombines TRBV5-1 with TRBJ2-7, with 10 positions matching TRBD1. The ends lost 5 bases at V and 6 bases at J; junction bases unmatched: 11. The germline V gene encodes CDR1 SGHRS and CDR2 YFSETQ. CDR3 size: 15 residues.

The chain recombines TRBV30 with TRBJ1-6; D gene ambiguous. Per the germline V gene, CDR1 is GTSNPN and CDR2 is SVGIG (reference sequence). The ends were cut back, 2 bases at V and 5 bases at J, with 4 bases in the middle. This CDR3 spans 12 amino acids. The CDR3 DNA reads as TGTGCCTGGAGTTATAATAATTCACCCCTCCACTTT. This encodes CAWSYNNSPLHF.